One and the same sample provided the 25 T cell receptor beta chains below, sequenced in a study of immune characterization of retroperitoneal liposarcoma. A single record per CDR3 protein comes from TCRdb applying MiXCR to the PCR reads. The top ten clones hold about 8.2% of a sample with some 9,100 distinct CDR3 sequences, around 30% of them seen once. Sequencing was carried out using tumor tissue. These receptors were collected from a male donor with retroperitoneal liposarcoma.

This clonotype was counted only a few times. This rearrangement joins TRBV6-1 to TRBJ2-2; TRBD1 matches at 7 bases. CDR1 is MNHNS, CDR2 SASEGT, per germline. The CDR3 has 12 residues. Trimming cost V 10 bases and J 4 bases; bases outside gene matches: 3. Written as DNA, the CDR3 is TGTGCCACCCGGGACAGCACCGGGGAGCTGTTTTTT. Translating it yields CATRDSTGELFF.

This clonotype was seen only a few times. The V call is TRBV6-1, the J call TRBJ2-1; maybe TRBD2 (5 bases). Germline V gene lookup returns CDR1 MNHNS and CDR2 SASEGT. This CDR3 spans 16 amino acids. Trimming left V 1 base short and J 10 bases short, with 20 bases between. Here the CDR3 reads CASSEGDGSDSYEQFF. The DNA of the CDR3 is TGTGCCAGCAGTGAAGGAGATGGTAGCGACTCCTACGAGCAGTTCTTC.

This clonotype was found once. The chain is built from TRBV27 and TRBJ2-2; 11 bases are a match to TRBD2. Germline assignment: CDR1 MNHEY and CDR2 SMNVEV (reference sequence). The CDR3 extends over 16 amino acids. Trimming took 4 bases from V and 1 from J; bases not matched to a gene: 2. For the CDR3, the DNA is TGTGCCAGCAGTTCTAGCGGGGGGTGGAACACCGGGGAGCTGTTTTTT. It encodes CASSSSGGWNTGELFF.

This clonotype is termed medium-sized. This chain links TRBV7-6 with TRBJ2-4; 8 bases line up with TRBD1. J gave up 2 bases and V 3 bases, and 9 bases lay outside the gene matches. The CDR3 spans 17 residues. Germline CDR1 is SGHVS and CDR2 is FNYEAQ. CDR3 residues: CASSLGRTGSSKNIQYF. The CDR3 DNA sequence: TGTGCCAGCAGCTTGGGGAGGACAGGGTCATCCAAAAACATTCAGTACTTC.

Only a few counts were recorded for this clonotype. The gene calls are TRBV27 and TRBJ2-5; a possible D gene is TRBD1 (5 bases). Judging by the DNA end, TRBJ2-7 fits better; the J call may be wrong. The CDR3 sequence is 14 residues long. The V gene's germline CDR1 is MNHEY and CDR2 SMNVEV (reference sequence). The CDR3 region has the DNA TGTGCCAGCAGTTATCGCCAGGGCCACTACGAGCAGTACTTC. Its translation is CASSYRQGHYEQYF.

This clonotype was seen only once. The CDR3 nucleotides are TGCGCCAGCAGGGATACTGACAGCTACCAAGAGACCCAGTACTTC. Translating it yields CASRDTDSYQETQYF. This chain links TRBV4-1 with TRBJ2-5; perhaps TRBD1 as D (5 bases). V lost 6 bases to trimming and J lost 0 bases, with 14 bases between them. The CDR3 has 15 residues. Per germline, CDR1 MGHRA and CDR2 YSYEKL.

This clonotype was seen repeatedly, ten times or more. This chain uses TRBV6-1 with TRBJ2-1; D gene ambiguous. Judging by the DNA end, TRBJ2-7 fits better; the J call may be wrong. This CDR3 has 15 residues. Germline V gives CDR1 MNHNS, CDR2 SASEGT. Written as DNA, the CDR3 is TGTGCCAGCAGCCCGGACGGGCTTCGGTCCTACGAGCAGTACTTC. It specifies CASSPDGLRSYEQYF.

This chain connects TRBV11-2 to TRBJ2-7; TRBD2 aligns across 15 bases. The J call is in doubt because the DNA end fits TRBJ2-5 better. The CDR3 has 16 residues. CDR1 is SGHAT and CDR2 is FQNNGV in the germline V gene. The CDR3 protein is CASSRTSGGAQETQYF. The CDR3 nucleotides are TGTGCCAGCAGCCGGACTAGCGGGGGGGCTCAGGAGACCCAGTACTTC.

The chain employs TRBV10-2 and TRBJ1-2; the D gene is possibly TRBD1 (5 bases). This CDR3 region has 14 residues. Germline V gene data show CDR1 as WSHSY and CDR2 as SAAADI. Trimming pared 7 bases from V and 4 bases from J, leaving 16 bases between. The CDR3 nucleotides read TGCGCCAGCATGGGGACGGACCGTTCCTATGGCTACACCTTC. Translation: CASMGTDRSYGYTF.

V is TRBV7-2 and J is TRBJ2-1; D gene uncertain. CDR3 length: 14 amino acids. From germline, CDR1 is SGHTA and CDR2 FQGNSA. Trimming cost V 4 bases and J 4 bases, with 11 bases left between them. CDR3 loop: CASSSPGQYNEQFF. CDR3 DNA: TGTGCCAGCAGCTCCCCCGGCCAATACAATGAGCAGTTCTTC.

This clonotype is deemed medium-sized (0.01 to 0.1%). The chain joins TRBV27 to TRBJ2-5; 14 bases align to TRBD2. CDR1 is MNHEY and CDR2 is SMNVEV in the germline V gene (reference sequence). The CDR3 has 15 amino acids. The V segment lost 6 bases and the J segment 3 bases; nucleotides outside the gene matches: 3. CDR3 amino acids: CASRGLAGGEETQYF. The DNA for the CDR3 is TGTGCCAGCAGAGGACTAGCGGGGGGAGAAGAGACCCAGTACTTC.

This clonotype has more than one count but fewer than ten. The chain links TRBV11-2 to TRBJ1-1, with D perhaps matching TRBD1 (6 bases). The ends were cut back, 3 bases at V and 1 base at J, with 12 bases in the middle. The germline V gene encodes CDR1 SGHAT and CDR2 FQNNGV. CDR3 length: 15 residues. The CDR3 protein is CASSFDRTWNTEAFF. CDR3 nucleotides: TGTGCCAGCAGCTTCGACAGGACCTGGAACACTGAAGCTTTCTTT. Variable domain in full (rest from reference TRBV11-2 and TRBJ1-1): EAGVAQSPRYKIIEKRQSVAFWCNPISGHATLYWYQQILGQGPKLLIQFQNNGVVDDSQLPKDRFSAERLKGVDSTLKIQPAKLEDSAVYLCASSFDRTWNTEAFFGQGTRLTVV.

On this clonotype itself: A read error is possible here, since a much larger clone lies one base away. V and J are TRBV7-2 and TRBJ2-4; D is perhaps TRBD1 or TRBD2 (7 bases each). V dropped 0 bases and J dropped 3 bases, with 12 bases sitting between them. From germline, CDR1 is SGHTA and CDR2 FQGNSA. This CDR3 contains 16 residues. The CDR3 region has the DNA TGTGCCAGCAGCTTAGCGGGAGGGGGCCTCAAAAACATTCAGTACTTC. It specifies CASSLAGGGLKNIQYF.

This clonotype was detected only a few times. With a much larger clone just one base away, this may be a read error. The CDR3 sequence: CASSHDGETEYF. Here the CDR3 DNA reads TGTGCCAGCAGTCACGATGGAGAGACCGAGTACTTC. The chain employs TRBV6-8 and TRBJ2-6; D ambiguous. CDR1 is MNHGY, CDR2 SAAAGT, per germline. CDR3 length: 12 residues.

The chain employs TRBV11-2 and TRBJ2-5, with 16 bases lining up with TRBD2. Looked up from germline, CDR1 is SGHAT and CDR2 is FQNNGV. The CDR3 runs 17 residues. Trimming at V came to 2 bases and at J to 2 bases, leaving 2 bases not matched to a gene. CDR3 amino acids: CASSLRGLAGGQETQYF. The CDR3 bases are TGTGCCAGCAGCTTACGGGGACTAGCGGGGGGGCAAGAGACCCAGTACTTC. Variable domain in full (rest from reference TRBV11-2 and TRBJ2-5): EAGVAQSPRYKIIEKRQSVAFWCNPISGHATLYWYQQILGQGPKLLIQFQNNGVVDDSQLPKDRFSAERLKGVDSTLKIQPAKLEDSAVYLCASSLRGLAGGQETQYFGPGTRLLVL.

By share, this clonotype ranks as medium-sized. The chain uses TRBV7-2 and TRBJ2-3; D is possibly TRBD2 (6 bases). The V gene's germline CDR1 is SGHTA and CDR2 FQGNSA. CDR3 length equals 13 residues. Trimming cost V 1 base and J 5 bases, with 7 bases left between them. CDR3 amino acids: CASSLVGGDTQYF. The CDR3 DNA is TGTGCCAGCAGCTTAGTCGGGGGAGATACGCAGTATTTT. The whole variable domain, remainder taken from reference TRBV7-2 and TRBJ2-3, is GAGVSQSPSNKVTEKGKDVELRCDPISGHTALYWYRQSLGQGLEFLIYFQGNSAPDKSGLPSDRFSAERTGGSVSTLTIQRTQQEDSAVYLCASSLVGGDTQYFGPGTRLTVL.

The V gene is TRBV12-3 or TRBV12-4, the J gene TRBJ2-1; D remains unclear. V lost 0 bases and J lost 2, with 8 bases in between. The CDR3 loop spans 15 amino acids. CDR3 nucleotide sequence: TGTGCCAGCAGTTTAGCGGGAAATCCCTACAATGAGCAGTTCTTC. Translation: CASSLAGNPYNEQFF.

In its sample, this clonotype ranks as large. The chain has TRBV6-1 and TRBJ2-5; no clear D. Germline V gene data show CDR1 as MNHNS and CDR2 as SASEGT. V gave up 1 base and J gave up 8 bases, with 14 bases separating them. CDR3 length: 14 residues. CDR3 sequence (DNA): TGTGCCAGCAGTGAAGGTTTGAGCCTCGGAACCCAGTACTTC. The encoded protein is CASSEGLSLGTQYF.

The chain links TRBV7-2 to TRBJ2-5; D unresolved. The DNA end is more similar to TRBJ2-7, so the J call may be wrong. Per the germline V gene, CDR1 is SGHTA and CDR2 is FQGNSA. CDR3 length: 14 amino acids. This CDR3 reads CASSLVEVEDEQYF. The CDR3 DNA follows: TGTGCCAGCAGCTTAGTAGAGGTCGAGGACGAGCAGTACTTC.

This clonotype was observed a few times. The CDR3 reads CASTPGQGISLVSGYTF. The CDR3 DNA reads as TGTGCCAGCACCCCGGGACAGGGAATTAGCCTGGTGAGTGGCTACACCTTC. The chain carries TRBV12-3 or TRBV12-4 and TRBJ1-2; 9 bases map to TRBD1. V shed 7 bases, J shed 7 bases, and the junction held 19 bases outside the gene matches. The CDR3 extends over 17 amino acids.

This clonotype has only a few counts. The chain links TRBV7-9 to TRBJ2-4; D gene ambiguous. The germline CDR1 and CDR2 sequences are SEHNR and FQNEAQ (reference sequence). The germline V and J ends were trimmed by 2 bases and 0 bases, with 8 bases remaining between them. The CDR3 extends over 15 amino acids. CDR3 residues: CASSLIVAAKNIQYF. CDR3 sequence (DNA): TGTGCCAGCAGCTTAATAGTAGCAGCCAAAAACATTCAGTACTTC.

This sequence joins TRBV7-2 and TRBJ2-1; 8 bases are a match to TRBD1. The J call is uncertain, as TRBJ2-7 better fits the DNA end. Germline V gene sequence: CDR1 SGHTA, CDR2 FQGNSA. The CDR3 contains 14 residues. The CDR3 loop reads CASTKGTGYNEQYF. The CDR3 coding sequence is TGTGCCAGCACAAAAGGGACAGGCTACAATGAGCAGTACTTC.

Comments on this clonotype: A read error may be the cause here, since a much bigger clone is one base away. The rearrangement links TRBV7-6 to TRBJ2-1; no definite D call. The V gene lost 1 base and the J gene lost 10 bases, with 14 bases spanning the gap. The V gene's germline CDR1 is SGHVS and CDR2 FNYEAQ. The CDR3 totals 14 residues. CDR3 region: CASSLGIETYEQFF. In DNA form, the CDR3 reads TGTGCCAGCAGCTTAGGGATTGAAACCTACGAGCAGTTCTTC. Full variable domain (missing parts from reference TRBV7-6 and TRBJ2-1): GAGVSQSPRYKVTKRGQDVALRCDPISGHVSLYWYRQALGQGPEFLTYFNYEAQQDKSGLPNDRFSAERPEGSISTLTIQRTEQRDSAMYRCASSLGIETYEQFFGPGTRLTVL.

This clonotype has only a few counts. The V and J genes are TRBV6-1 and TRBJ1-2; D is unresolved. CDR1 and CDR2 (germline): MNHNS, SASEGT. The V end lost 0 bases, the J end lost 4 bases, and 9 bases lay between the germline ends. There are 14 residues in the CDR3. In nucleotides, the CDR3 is TGTGCCAGCAGTGAAGCGCGGTCATTCTATGGCTACACCTTC. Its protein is CASSEARSFYGYTF.

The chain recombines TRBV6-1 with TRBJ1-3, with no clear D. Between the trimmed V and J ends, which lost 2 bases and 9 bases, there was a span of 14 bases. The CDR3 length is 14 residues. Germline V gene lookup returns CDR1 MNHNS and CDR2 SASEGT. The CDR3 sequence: CASSEWRQSATIYF. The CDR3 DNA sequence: TGTGCCAGCAGTGAATGGAGGCAGAGCGCCACCATATATTTT.